In its sample, the clone carrying this TCR beta chain was seen many times. What it recognizes is unknown. The data originate from a study of CD8 T cells in ankylosing spondylitis. Findings and caveats of the study: It was reported that disease-linked clones were significantly enriched in matched ankylosing spondylitis synovial fluid. One TCR beta motif, made up of eight or nine highly homologous variants, appeared characteristic of ankylosing spondylitis blood. In synovial fluid and blood from reactive arthritis, some motif variants were previously reported.

In making TCR beta libraries, quantitative 5'-RACE with molecular barcodes was used. TCRdb passed the 5' RACE reads through MiXCR, listing each CDR3 protein once. The table records 100,000 to 150,000 distinct CDR3 sequences, over 6.5% of them present only once. This receptor was taken from a male donor with ankylosing spondylitis or in good health (not recorded which). The sequenced sample was blood, either unsorted or a sorted T cell fraction (not recorded which).

CDR3 DNA: TGTGCCAGCAGCCCAACTAGCCTCGGCTCCTACGAGCAGTACTTC. This codes for CASSPTSLGSYEQYF. The chain recombines TRBV9 with TRBJ2-7; tentative D call: TRBD2 (6 bases). Per the germline V gene, CDR1 is SGDLS and CDR2 is YYNGEE. V shed 4 bases and J shed 0 bases, with 14 bases lying between them. The CDR3 totals 15 residues.